These 28 T cell receptor beta chains were sequenced from one sample in a study of blood T cells in healthy people across ages. Sample-barcoded 5' priming and a J-beta primer mix drove a second PCR of about 6 to 11 cycles. Each CDR3 protein gets one entry after TCRdb re-called the 5' RACE reads with MiXCR. This sample has around 870,000 distinct CDR3 sequences, with more than 25% found just once. Sequenced: blood. These receptors all come from a woman of 80 years or more in good health.

This clonotype has at least ten counts. The chain is built from TRBV7-2 and TRBJ2-4; a possible D gene is TRBD1 (5 bases). The CDR3 totals 13 residues. Germline V gene lookup returns CDR1 SGHTA and CDR2 FQGNSA. V dropped 3 bases and J dropped 7 bases, with 10 bases sitting between them. CDR3 coding DNA: TGTGCCAGCAGCTTCCAGGGCTGGAACATTCAGTACTTC. Protein product: CASSFQGWNIQYF.

The CDR3 here is CSARVERGGTDTQYF. CDR3 DNA: TGCAGTGCTAGAGTAGAGCGGGGGGGCACAGATACGCAGTATTTT. The rearrangement uses TRBV20-1 and TRBJ2-3, with 9 bases aligning to TRBD2. This CDR3 is built from 15 residues. J gave up 1 base and V 1 base, and 3 bases lay outside the gene matches. From germline, CDR1 is DFQATT and CDR2 SNEGSKA (reference sequence).

This clonotype was picked up a small number of times. The chain recombines TRBV11-2 with TRBJ2-5; TRBD1 matches 9 bases. CDR1 SGHAT and CDR2 FQNNGV come from the germline V gene. After removal of 5 bases from V and 5 bases from J, the junction contained 18 bases not matched to a gene. This CDR3 is built from 18 residues. The CDR3 DNA reads TGTGCCAGCAGCCTCTCCCGGGGACAGGGTAGTTTCAGGGAGACCCAGTACTTC. The encoded protein is CASSLSRGQGSFRETQYF.

This clonotype was detected many times. This chain connects TRBV6-2 or TRBV6-3 to TRBJ2-3, with 9 bases lining up with TRBD1. CDR1 and CDR2 from the germline V gene are MNHEY and SVGEGT. This CDR3 region has 16 residues. Trimming at V came to 6 bases and at J to 0 bases, leaving 7 bases not matched to a gene. The CDR3 here is CASRRTGAASTDTQYF. The CDR3 bases are TGTGCCAGCAGGCGGACAGGGGCTGCTAGCACAGATACGCAGTATTTT.

Worth noting for this clonotype: It may be a read error: a sequence one base away is much more abundant. The CDR3 region has the DNA TGCGCCAGCAGCGGGGACTTACTAGCGGGGGAACTAAAAGGGAAGTTCTTC. Residues: CASSGDLLAGELKGKFF. The V call is TRBV5-1, the J call TRBJ2-1; TRBD2 aligns across 11 bases. The trim removed 4 bases at V and 14 bases at J, leaving 20 bases unmatched. Per germline, CDR1 SGHRS and CDR2 YFSETQ. The CDR3 consists of 17 residues. The complete variable domain, with remaining parts taken from reference TRBV5-1 and TRBJ2-1, reads KAGVTQTPRYLIKTRGQQVTLSCSPISGHRSVSWYQQTPGQGLQFLFEYFSETQRNKGNFPGRFSGRQFSNSRSEMNVSTLELGDSALYLCASSGDLLAGELKGKFFGPGTRLTVL.

This clonotype has ten or more counts. This chain uses TRBV7-9 with TRBJ1-1, with TRBD1 as a possible D gene (6 bases). The CDR3 is 12 residues long. Germline assignment: CDR1 SEHNR and CDR2 FQNEAQ (reference sequence). V gave up 7 bases and J gave up 1 base, with 7 bases separating them. DNA for the CDR3: TGTGCCAGCACGGGACAGAACACTGAAGCTTTCTTT. Encoded protein: CASTGQNTEAFF.

A note on this clonotype: Relative to the germline gene, one junction end is altered; a read error may explain this. The chain employs TRBV30 and TRBJ1-1; D is unclear. This CDR3 comprises 15 residues. Germline CDR1 reads GTSNPN; CDR2 reads SVGIG (reference sequence). The CDR3 protein is CAWIGCGVPNAEAFF. As DNA, the CDR3 is TGTGCCTGGATCGGATGCGGGGTTCCGAACGCTGAAGCTTTCTTT.

This clonotype was observed many times. V gene TRBV20-1 combines with J gene TRBJ1-2, with TRBD1 matching over 9 bases. V lost 3 bases to trimming and J lost 1 base; unmatched junction nucleotides: 9. The CDR3 contains 16 residues. The germline V gene encodes CDR1 DFQATT and CDR2 SNEGSKA (reference sequence). DNA of the CDR3: TGCAGTGCTAGGGACAGGGGATCTCCCAATAACTATGGCTACACCTTC. Protein: CSARDRGSPNNYGYTF.

This clonotype was detected ten times or more. V usage is TRBV15 and J usage is TRBJ2-1; TRBD1 or TRBD2 may be the D gene (9 bases each). The V gene lost 7 bases and the J gene lost 0 bases, with 16 bases spanning the gap. Germline lookup yields CDR1 LNHNV and CDR2 YYDKDF (reference sequence). The length of the CDR3 is 16 residues. The CDR3 nucleotides read TGTGCCACCACCCTAGCGGGACAGGGCTCCTACAATGAGCAGTTCTTC. Amino acid sequence: CATTLAGQGSYNEQFF.

This chain links TRBV7-2 with TRBJ2-1; TRBD1 matches 8 bases. This CDR3 has 15 residues. V lost 1 base to trimming and J lost 4 bases; unmatched junction nucleotides: 3. Germline V gene lookup returns CDR1 SGHTA and CDR2 FQGNSA. The CDR3 sequence: CASSLEGQVYNEQFF. The CDR3 bases are TGTGCCAGCAGCTTAGAGGGACAGGTATACAATGAGCAGTTCTTC.

This clonotype has only one observation. The chain uses TRBV11-2 and TRBJ2-1; tentatively, D is TRBD2 (6 bases). The germline CDR1 and CDR2 sequences are SGHAT and FQNNGV. Trimming left V 7 bases short and J 9 bases short, with 19 bases between. CDR3 length: 14 amino acids. This CDR3 reads CASMAEAGQGEQFF. The CDR3 nucleotides are TGTGCCAGCATGGCAGAGGCGGGGCAGGGTGAGCAGTTCTTC.

This clonotype was picked up many times. V gene TRBV7-2 combines with J gene TRBJ2-7; 9 positions match TRBD2. CDR1 is SGHTA, CDR2 FQGNSA, per germline. V lost 5 bases, J lost 6 bases, and 11 bases stayed unmatched. This CDR3 region has 15 residues. Here the CDR3 DNA reads TGTGCCAGCAGCAACCTAGCGGGGATCAGCGGCGAGCAGTACTTC. Translating gives CASSNLAGISGEQYF.

This clonotype appeared many times. This chain uses TRBV20-1 with TRBJ2-3; tentatively, D is TRBD2 (6 bases). The V end was cut by 3 bases, the J end by 7 bases, with 17 bases between. The CDR3 spans 14 residues. Germline V gives CDR1 DFQATT, CDR2 SNEGSKA (reference sequence). CDR3 protein: CSAREAGNTNTQYF. DNA of the CDR3: TGCAGTGCTAGGGAAGCGGGTAATACCAATACGCAGTATTTT.

This clonotype has ten or more counts. This chain links TRBV5-1 with TRBJ2-1; 10 bases are shared with TRBD1. Germline loops: CDR1 SGHRS, CDR2 YFSETQ. The CDR3 has 15 residues. After removal of 4 bases from V and 7 bases from J, the junction contained 8 bases not matched to a gene. This CDR3 is CASSAGTGAKNEQFF. CDR3 nucleotides: TGCGCCAGCAGCGCTGGGACAGGGGCTAAGAATGAGCAGTTCTTC.

This clonotype was recorded a few times. V is TRBV28 and J is TRBJ2-7; perhaps TRBD2 as D (5 bases). CDR1 and CDR2 from the germline V gene are MDHEN and SYDVKM. The CDR3 spans 13 residues. Trimming shortened V by 7 bases and J by 2 bases, and 12 bases separated the two germline ends. Here the CDR3 reads CASTAGRAYEQYF. In DNA, the CDR3 is TGTGCCAGCACGGCGGGCCGAGCCTACGAGCAGTACTTC.

Ten or more counts support this clonotype. The chain carries TRBV7-2 and TRBJ1-2; 7 bases line up with TRBD1. Germline-derived CDR1 and CDR2 are SGHTA and FQGNSA. The trim removed 5 bases at V and 8 bases at J, leaving 8 bases unmatched. This CDR3 is 13 amino acids long. The CDR3 DNA is TGTGCCAGCAGCGTACAACAGGGGTTCGGCTACACCTTC. As protein: CASSVQQGFGYTF. The whole variable domain, filled in from reference TRBV7-2 and TRBJ1-2, reads GAGVSQSPSNKVTEKGKDVELRCDPISGHTALYWYRQSLGQGLEFLIYFQGNSAPDKSGLPSDRFSAERTGGSVSTLTIQRTQQEDSAVYLCASSVQQGFGYTFGSGTRLTVV.

This clonotype was detected many times. The V call is TRBV25-1, the J call TRBJ2-5; TRBD1 matches at 9 bases. The CDR3 runs to 15 residues. CDR1 MGHDK and CDR2 SYGVNS come from the germline V gene. With 5 bases clipped from V and 3 bases from J, the junction kept 7 bases outside the gene matches. CDR3 loop: CASSRTGGGKETQYF. In nucleotides, the CDR3 is TGTGCCAGCAGTAGAACAGGGGGCGGAAAAGAGACCCAGTACTTC.

Remarks on this clonotype: A read error is possible here, since a much larger clone lies one base away. The CDR3 sequence: CASSHGLAVETQFF. The CDR3 DNA reads as TGCGCCAGCAGCCACGGACTAGCGGTCGAGACCCAGTTCTTC. This rearrangement joins TRBV5-1 to TRBJ2-1, with 10 bases matching TRBD2. Germline V gives CDR1 SGHRS, CDR2 YFSETQ. Trimming at V came to 4 bases and at J to 13 bases, leaving 11 bases not matched to a gene. The CDR3 length is 14 residues.

Remarks on this clonotype: One end of the junction varies from germline; a read error may be responsible. The chain joins TRBV6-5 to TRBJ1-2; D uncertain. Germline loops: CDR1 MNHEY, CDR2 SVGAGI. The CDR3 spans 15 residues. This CDR3 is CAGRRTGIEGYGYTF. The CDR3 DNA is TGTGCCGGCAGACGGACGGGGATAGAGGGCTATGGCTACACCTTC.

The V gene is TRBV29-1, the J gene TRBJ2-1; TRBD2 matches 7 bases. Germline CDR1 and CDR2: SQVTM and ANQGSEA. Trimming took 4 bases from V and 16 from J; bases not matched to a gene: 19. The CDR3 contains 14 residues. CDR3 sequence: CSVGKAELAYADFF. The CDR3 DNA follows: TGCAGCGTTGGCAAAGCAGAACTAGCGTATGCGGACTTCTTC.

The rearrangement joins TRBV4-1 to TRBJ1-6; D is ambiguous. CDR3 length: 16 amino acids. Trimming stripped 2 bases from V and 2 bases from J, with 10 bases between. In germline, CDR1 is MGHRA, CDR2 YSYEKL. CDR3 sequence: CASSQPIGAYNSPLHF. The CDR3 DNA reads TGCGCCAGCAGCCAACCAATCGGCGCCTATAATTCACCCCTCCACTTT.

This clonotype occurred a few times. The chain is built from TRBV20-1 and TRBJ2-1; 9 positions match TRBD2. With V trimmed by 5 bases and J by 4 bases, 12 bases remained unmatched. The CDR3 contains 16 residues. Germline-derived CDR1 and CDR2 are DFQATT and SNEGSKA (reference sequence). The CDR3 sequence: CSAVSPAGGIYNEQFF. The CDR3 DNA reads TGCAGTGCTGTCTCCCCTGCGGGGGGGATTTACAATGAGCAGTTCTTC.

Note on this clonotype: Just one base apart from a much larger clone, this may be a read error. The chain links TRBV7-2 to TRBJ1-1, with D possibly being TRBD1 (6 bases). The V gene lost 6 bases and the J gene lost 6 bases, with 17 bases spanning the gap. The CDR3 contains 14 residues. CDR1 is SGHTA and CDR2 is FQGNSA in the germline V gene. DNA for the CDR3: TGTACCAGCAGGCTTGAACTCGGGGGCTCTGAAGCTTTCTTT. Its translation: CTSRLELGGSEAFF.

Many counts were recorded for this clonotype. The chain combines TRBV29-1 with TRBJ1-1; TRBD1 matches 8 bases. Germline values: CDR1 SQVTM, CDR2 ANQGSEA. The CDR3 consists of 15 residues. V shed 7 bases and J 0 bases; nucleotides not matched to a gene: 10. The CDR3: CSGSQGAILNTEAFF. CDR3 in DNA: TGCAGCGGCTCGCAGGGGGCAATCTTGAACACTGAAGCTTTCTTT.

The rearrangement joins TRBV7-2 to TRBJ1-5, with 7 bases that match TRBD1. Unmatched junction bases numbered 8, after V lost 3 bases and J lost 0 bases. The CDR3 loop spans 17 amino acids. Looked up from germline, CDR1 is SGHTA and CDR2 is FQGNSA. CDR3 residues: CASSFSQGGNSNQPQHF. DNA for the CDR3: TGTGCCAGCAGCTTCTCCCAGGGGGGAAATAGCAATCAGCCCCAGCATTTT.

V gene TRBV20-1 combines with J gene TRBJ2-7; 9 bases line up with TRBD2. The V gene end was trimmed by 2 bases and the J gene end by 2 bases; junction bases not matched to a gene: 4. This CDR3 is built from 14 residues. In germline, CDR1 is DFQATT, CDR2 SNEGSKA (reference sequence). The CDR3 nucleotides read TGCAGTGCTAGAATAGCGGGGGAAACCTACGAGCAGTACTTC. Its translation is CSARIAGETYEQYF.

The CDR3 is CASSYGLAGALYNEQFF. In DNA form, the CDR3 reads TGTGCCAGCAGCTACGGACTAGCGGGGGCCCTCTACAATGAGCAGTTCTTC. The J gene is TRBJ2-1, the V gene TRBV11-2, with 13 nucleotides matching TRBD2. Trimming cost V 4 bases and J 3 bases; bases outside gene matches: 6. Germline V gives CDR1 SGHAT, CDR2 FQNNGV. The CDR3 is made up of 17 amino acids.

At least ten counts were recorded for this clonotype. The V gene is TRBV6-2 or TRBV6-3, the J gene TRBJ2-5; no reliable D call. Germline lookup yields CDR1 MNHEY and CDR2 SVGEGT. Trimming shortened V by 8 bases and J by 4 bases, and 17 bases separated the two germline ends. This CDR3 spans 14 amino acids. The CDR3 is CASRVWGRVETQYF. DNA of the CDR3: TGTGCCAGCCGAGTTTGGGGTCGCGTAGAGACCCAGTACTTC.